The 26 T cell receptor beta chains in this list originate from one sample, sequenced in a study of glioma-infiltrating T cells. Using RNA template, CDR3s of TCR alpha and beta were amplified with iRepertoire arm-PCR. One entry per CDR3 protein, called by TCRdb with MiXCR from the multiplex PCR reads. The sample holds approximately 140,000 distinct CDR3 sequences, approximately 26% seen once. Material for sequencing was glioma tissue, nonneoplastic brain tissue, or PBMCs (not recorded which). The receptors were sampled from a human donor with low-grade glioma or glioblastoma, undergoing nonglioma brain surgery, or in good health (not recorded which).

The chain carries TRBV25-1 and TRBJ1-2, with unresolved D. This CDR3 spans 12 amino acids. Germline V gene lookup returns CDR1 MGHDK and CDR2 SYGVNS. V was cut by 11 bases and J by 8 bases, with 18 bases left in between. DNA of the CDR3: TGTGCCGCTATATCGGAGGGCTGGGGCTACACCTTC. Its translation: CAAISEGWGYTF.

This clonotype was observed many times. This chain links TRBV20-1 with TRBJ1-6, with a possible D match to TRBD1 (5 bases). The germline V and J ends were trimmed by 3 bases and 4 bases, with 13 bases remaining between them. The germline V gene encodes CDR1 DFQATT and CDR2 SNEGSKA (reference sequence). This CDR3 contains 15 residues. The CDR3: CSASVPGTYNSPLHF. The CDR3 nucleotides are TGCAGTGCTAGCGTTCCGGGGACGTATAATTCACCCCTCCACTTT.

A word on this clonotype: It may be a read error: a sequence one base away is much more abundant. V is TRBV28 and J is TRBJ1-1, with D possibly matching TRBD1 (5 bases). The CDR3 extends over 14 amino acids. Germline V lookup: CDR1 MDHEN, CDR2 SYDVKM. V lost 10 bases, J lost 0 bases, and 15 bases lay in between. The CDR3 nucleotides are TGTGCCACCATAGAGGGCAGGGTGAACACTGAAGCTTTCTTT. Encoded protein: CATIEGRVNTEAFF.

V gene TRBV3-1 combines with J gene TRBJ2-1; tentatively, D is TRBD1 (6 bases). Germline values: CDR1 LGHDT, CDR2 YNNKEL (reference sequence). The CDR3 runs to 16 residues. V was clipped by 4 bases and J by 6 bases, with 19 bases between them. CDR3 nucleotide sequence: TGTGCCAGCAGCCCTCTACCGACAGGCCTGGGCAATGAGCAGTTCTTC. It translates to CASSPLPTGLGNEQFF.

The chain has TRBV10-2 and TRBJ1-1; D not resolved. The CDR3 is 11 residues long. Per germline, CDR1 WSHSY and CDR2 SAAADI. V was cut by 6 bases and J by 3 bases, with 5 bases left in between. The DNA for the CDR3 is TGCGCCAGCAGAGAGGACACTGAAGCTTTCTTT. It translates to CASREDTEAFF.

V usage is TRBV11-3 and J usage is TRBJ2-1; TRBD2 matches at 10 bases. The CDR3 length is 13 residues. Germline values: CDR1 SGHNT, CDR2 YENEEA. After removal of 10 bases from V and 7 bases from J, the junction contained 7 bases not matched to a gene. CDR3 in amino acids: CAIQRGGRNEQFF. In nucleotides, the CDR3 is TGTGCCATCCAGCGGGGGGGCAGGAATGAGCAGTTCTTC.

Concerning this clonotype itself: A read error may explain this, as a much larger clone is one base away. J is TRBJ2-2 and V is TRBV27; the D gene is possibly TRBD2 (5 bases). The CDR3 has 15 residues. Germline V CDR1 and CDR2: MNHEY, SMNVEV (reference sequence). Deletions cut 6 bases from V and 1 base from J, with 12 bases between. DNA of the CDR3: TGTGCCAGCAGGACAACTAGAGAGAACACCGGGGAGCTGTTTTTT. This gives the protein CASRTTRENTGELFF.

The chain is built from TRBV12-3 or TRBV12-4 and TRBJ1-1; the D is unclear. V gave up 6 bases and J gave up 7 bases, with 12 bases separating them. The CDR3 consists of 12 residues. CDR3 loop: CASSLSRGEAFF. CDR3 DNA: TGTGCCAGCAGCCTTTCCCGGGGTGAAGCTTTCTTT.

Remarks on this clonotype: A much larger clone differs from this one at a single base, so this may be a read error. This rearrangement joins TRBV6-5 to TRBJ2-7; D gene ambiguous. Germline V gene lookup returns CDR1 MNHEY and CDR2 SVGAGI. V was trimmed by 6 bases and J by 2 bases, leaving 20 bases between them. The CDR3 has 16 amino acids. CDR3 sequence: CASSRNMVPSPYEQYV. The DNA of the CDR3 is TGTGCCAGCAGCAGAAACATGGTCCCTTCCCCCTACGAGCAGTACGTC.

This clonotype has only a few counts. This chain connects TRBV28 to TRBJ2-3; 7 positions match TRBD2. The CDR3 is made up of 17 amino acids. V trimming: 4 bases; J trimming: 3 bases; junction bases outside the gene matches: 13. CDR1 is MDHEN and CDR2 is SYDVKM in the germline V gene. This CDR3 is CASSSRGAGLGTDTQYF. The CDR3 bases are TGTGCCAGCAGTTCCCGAGGAGCGGGGTTGGGGACAGATACGCAGTATTTT.

The sample holds many counts of this clonotype. The gene calls are TRBV28 and TRBJ1-5; 9 bases are a match to TRBD1. Losses at the gene ends were 5 bases for V and 3 bases for J; bases not matched to a gene: 8. Germline loops: CDR1 MDHEN, CDR2 SYDVKM. The CDR3 covers 16 residues. The CDR3 nucleotides read TGTGCCAGCAGTAGCTCCGGGACAGGGTCCAATCAGCCCCAGCATTTT. Amino acids: CASSSSGTGSNQPQHF.

In regard to this clonotype: A read error may be the cause here, since a much bigger clone is one base away. This chain links TRBV20-1 with TRBJ1-2; the match to TRBD1 covers 9 bases. CDR1 and CDR2 from the germline V gene are DFQATT and SNEGSKA (reference sequence). The CDR3 covers 13 residues. V lost 4 bases, J lost 11 bases, and 11 bases stayed unmatched. Here the CDR3 reads CSAIGGQGERYTF. CDR3 DNA: TGCAGTGCTATAGGGGGACAGGGCGAACGGTACACCTTC.

This chain links TRBV20-1 with TRBJ1-1; D unclear. Germline loops: CDR1 DFQATT, CDR2 SNEGSKA (reference sequence). Trimming left V 5 bases short and J 6 bases short, with 22 bases between. The CDR3 contains 15 residues. CDR3 in DNA: TGCAGTGCTGGACGACACGGCCCGGGAAGAGCTGAAGCTTTCTTT. The encoded protein is CSAGRHGPGRAEAFF.

The chain recombines TRBV2 with TRBJ2-3; 8 bases are shared with TRBD2. The CDR3 contains 15 residues. V dropped 6 bases and J dropped 4; count of bases not matched to a gene: 9. Germline V gene sequence: CDR1 SNHLY, CDR2 FYNNEI. CDR3 residues: CASRMGSGEPDTQYF. The CDR3, as DNA: TGTGCCAGCAGGATGGGTAGCGGGGAGCCAGATACGCAGTATTTT.

V gene TRBV6-9 combines with J gene TRBJ1-2, with 7 bases aligning to TRBD1. Germline CDR1 MNHGY, CDR2 SVAAGI. The CDR3 consists of 18 residues. V shed 3 bases and J 4 bases; nucleotides not matched to a gene: 17. DNA for the CDR3: TGTGCCAGCAGTTACGCCCGAGGCGTCGGCAGGGGGGCCTATGGCTACACCTTC. Protein sequence: CASSYARGVGRGAYGYTF.

The rearrangement joins TRBV11-2 to TRBJ1-4, with D possibly TRBD1 on 5 matching bases. V shed 4 bases and J shed 0 bases, with 6 bases lying between them. The CDR3 runs to 14 residues. Germline CDR1 reads SGHAT; CDR2 reads FQNNGV. CDR3 in DNA: TGTGCCAGCAGCTGGGGGGCAACTAATGAAAAACTGTTTTTT. It specifies CASSWGATNEKLFF. The full variable domain, with the rest looked up from reference TRBV11-2 and TRBJ1-4, is EAGVAQSPRYKIIEKRQSVAFWCNPISGHATLYWYQQILGQGPKLLIQFQNNGVVDDSQLPKDRFSAERLKGVDSTLKIQPAKLEDSAVYLCASSWGATNEKLFFGSGTQLSVL.

The gene calls are TRBV24-1 and TRBJ2-3, with TRBD2 matching over 14 bases. CDR3 length: 16 residues. Germline CDR1 and CDR2: KGHDR and SFDVKD. With V trimmed by 4 bases and J by 7 bases, 6 bases remained unmatched. The CDR3, as DNA: TGTGCCACCAGTGACCTGACTAGCGGGGGGGCCAATACGCAGTATTTT. It codes for CATSDLTSGGANTQYF.

This clonotype showed up just a few times. CDR3 sequence reads: CASSQSTGDDEQFF. DNA for the CDR3: TGTGCCAGCAGCCAATCCACAGGGGACGATGAGCAGTTCTTC. The rearrangement uses TRBV16 and TRBJ2-1; 7 positions agree with TRBD1. J lost 8 bases, V lost 0 bases, and 4 bases had no gene match. Germline V gives CDR1 KGHSY, CDR2 FQNENV. This CDR3 contains 14 residues. The entire variable domain, with the rest obtained from reference TRBV16 and TRBJ2-1, is as follows: GEEVAQTPKHLVRGEGQKAKLYCAPIKGHSYVFWYQQVLKNEFKFLISFQNENVFDETGMPKERFSAKCLPNSPCSLEIQATKLEDSAVYFCASSQSTGDDEQFFGPGTRLTVL.

In DNA, the CDR3 is TGCGCCAGCAGCCGCCCAACAGGGGGCGAGCAGTACGTC. Its translation is CASSRPTGGEQYV. The chain joins TRBV5-1 to TRBJ2-7; TRBD1 matches 8 bases. From germline, CDR1 is SGHRS and CDR2 YFSETQ. CDR3 size: 13 residues. V lost 4 bases to trimming and J lost 6 bases; unmatched junction nucleotides: 6.

The V and J genes are TRBV28 and TRBJ2-3, with 9 bases aligning to TRBD2. This CDR3 contains 17 residues. CDR1 is MDHEN, CDR2 SYDVKM, per germline. Losses at the gene ends were 6 bases for V and 4 bases for J; bases not matched to a gene: 14. The CDR3 DNA sequence: TGTGCCAGCAGCCGGGGGAGAGCGGGGGGTCTCTCAGATACGCAGTATTTT. Residues: CASSRGRAGGLSDTQYF.

This clonotype was observed many times. This chain connects TRBV28 to TRBJ1-2; D might be TRBD1 (6 bases). The CDR3 is made up of 17 amino acids. V was trimmed by 5 bases and J by 3 bases, leaving 22 bases between them. Germline V lookup: CDR1 MDHEN, CDR2 SYDVKM. In DNA, the CDR3 is TGTGCCAGCAGTGACCCGCGGACAGTCCCAGTGGACTATGGCTACACCTTC. This gives the protein CASSDPRTVPVDYGYTF.

The chain carries TRBV4-1 and TRBJ1-5; D unresolved. CDR1 is MGHRA and CDR2 is YSYEKL in the germline V gene. V lost 4 bases and J 1 base, leaving 14 bases between the germline ends. There are 16 residues in the CDR3. DNA for the CDR3: TGCGCCAGCAGCCCGGATGGGGTAGTCAGCAATCAGCCCCAGCATTTT. It specifies CASSPDGVVSNQPQHF.

This chain uses TRBV4-1 with TRBJ1-2; D uncertain. V was shortened by 4 bases and J by 4 bases, with 16 bases between the two germline ends. Germline CDR1 reads MGHRA; CDR2 reads YSYEKL. The CDR3 runs to 15 residues. The CDR3 nucleotides read TGCGCCAGCAGCCTCCAGGCAGAAGGTTTCTATGGCTACACCTTC. Amino acids: CASSLQAEGFYGYTF.

This clonotype was seen only a few times. This chain connects TRBV6-1 to TRBJ2-1; maybe TRBD1 (6 bases). Trimming cost V 8 bases and J 4 bases, with 15 bases left between them. Germline V gene sequence: CDR1 MNHNS, CDR2 SASEGT. This CDR3 spans 14 amino acids. CDR3 protein: CASRSGTTYNEQFF. For the CDR3, the DNA is TGTGCCAGCCGATCCGGGACAACTTACAATGAGCAGTTCTTC.

V gene TRBV20-1 combines with J gene TRBJ1-6; perhaps TRBD1 as D (6 bases). The V gene lost 5 bases and the J gene lost 0 bases, with 8 bases spanning the gap. CDR3 length: 14 residues. The germline CDR1 and CDR2 sequences are DFQATT and SNEGSKA (reference sequence). CDR3: CSAQDSSYNSPLHF. The CDR3, as DNA: TGCAGTGCTCAGGACAGCTCCTATAATTCACCCCTCCACTTT.

This clonotype was counted a few times. V is TRBV27 and J is TRBJ1-2, with TRBD1 identical over 8 bases. Germline CDR1 MNHEY, CDR2 SMNVEV (reference sequence). The CDR3 is 15 amino acids. Unmatched junction bases numbered 7, after V lost 2 bases and J lost 5 bases. The DNA for the CDR3 is TGTGCCAGCAGTTTAAGACAGGGGACCGCGTATGGCTACACCTTC. As protein: CASSLRQGTAYGYTF.